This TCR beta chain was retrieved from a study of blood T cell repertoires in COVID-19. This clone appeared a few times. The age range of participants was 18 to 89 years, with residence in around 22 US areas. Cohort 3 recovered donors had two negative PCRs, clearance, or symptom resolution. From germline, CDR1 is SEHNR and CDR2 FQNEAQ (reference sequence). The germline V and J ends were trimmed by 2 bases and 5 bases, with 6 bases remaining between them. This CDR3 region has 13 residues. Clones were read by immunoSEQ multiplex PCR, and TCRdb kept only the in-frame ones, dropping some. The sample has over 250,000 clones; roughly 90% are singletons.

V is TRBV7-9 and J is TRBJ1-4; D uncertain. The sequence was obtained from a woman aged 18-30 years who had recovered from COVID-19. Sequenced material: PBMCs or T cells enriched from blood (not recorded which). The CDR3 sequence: CASSLPENEKLFF. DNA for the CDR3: TGTGCCAGCAGCTTACCCGAGAATGAAAAACTGTTTTTT.